This T cell receptor beta chain was found in a study of identical twins. The germline V gene encodes CDR1 MNHEY and CDR2 SMNVEV (reference sequence). The CDR3 is made up of 15 amino acids. V shed 5 bases, J shed 7 bases, and the junction held 13 bases outside the gene matches. Each CDR3 protein gets one entry after TCRdb re-called the 5' RACE reads with MiXCR. The repertoire consists of about 220,000 distinct CDR3 sequences, with approximately 7.9% occurring once and the leading ten covering roughly 5%. This sample also appeared in a second study, on yellow fever vaccine responses in identical twins.

The receptor was derived from a woman under 30 in good health. The chain combines TRBV27 with TRBJ1-2; 7 bases fit TRBD1. The sequencing input was CD8+ T cells sorted from blood. Here the CDR3 DNA reads TGTGCCAGCAGTAGCTCCCGGGACAGCGCGCGTGGCTACACCTTC. Residues: CASSSSRDSARGYTF.